This TCR beta chain was captured in a study of cytomegalovirus exposure and HLA in healthy donors. Study conclusions and caveats: Cytomegalovirus-associated TCR beta chains were listed, numbering 150 to 200.

A note on this clone: The antigen is not known.

V shed 2 bases, J shed 3 bases, and the junction held 3 bases outside the gene matches. The CDR3 extends over 14 amino acids. Germline V lookup: CDR1 MNHEY, CDR2 SMNVEV (reference sequence). Use of 60 Vbeta and 13 Jbeta primers characterized the PCR. Assay: immunoSEQ multiplex PCR; the TCRdb copy retains only in-frame clones and omits some. The sample holds over 100,000 clones, approximately 64% seen once. The J gene is TRBJ1-1, the V gene TRBV27; 7 bases are shared with TRBD1. This receptor was obtained from a woman in her thirties or forties in good health and CMV-seronegative. The source material was PBMCs. CDR3 nucleotide sequence: TGTGCCAGCAGTTTAGGGGACAGATACACTGAAGCTTTCTTT. Residues: CASSLGDRYTEAFF.